These 23 T cell receptor beta chains share one sample of origin, sequenced in a study of naive and memory T cell subsets. General observations from the study: Naive repertoires, especially CD8, held a few larger clonotypes, possibly memory cells re-expressing CD45RA.

Their specific antigens are unknown. Both TRBC1 and TRBC2 were covered by a beta constant-region primer of two equimolar oligonucleotides. Nested alpha and beta constant-region primers with the SP2 primer drove four PCR rounds on ligated cDNA. TCRdb processed the UMI-ligation and nested PCR reads anew with MiXCR; each CDR3 protein has one entry. The repertoire holds 150,000 or so distinct CDR3 sequences, with approximately 22% as singletons. The sample taken for sequencing was naive CD4+ T cells from blood. The receptors shown here come from a human donor in good health.

The chain employs TRBV10-2 and TRBJ1-1; the match to TRBD1 covers 7 bases. Germline-derived CDR1 and CDR2 are WSHSY and SAAADI. Trimming cost V 0 bases and J 1 base; bases outside gene matches: 2. The CDR3 loop spans 15 amino acids. Written as DNA, the CDR3 is TGCGCCAGCAGTGAGTCACAGGGGAAGAACACTGAAGCTTTCTTT. Amino acids: CASSESQGKNTEAFF.

This rearrangement joins TRBV11-1 to TRBJ1-1; D gene unclear. Trimming removed 1 base from V and 4 bases from J, with 7 bases in between. This CDR3 contains 13 residues. CDR1 SGHAT and CDR2 FQDESV come from the germline V gene (reference sequence). The CDR3 DNA follows: TGTGCCAGCAGCTTAGTTGTTAGCACTGAAGCTTTCTTT. Protein: CASSLVVSTEAFF.

This clonotype came up many times. V and J are TRBV6-5 and TRBJ2-1; TRBD2 agrees at 14 bases. J gave up 7 bases and V 5 bases, and 7 bases lay outside the gene matches. This CDR3 contains 16 residues. From germline, CDR1 is MNHEY and CDR2 SVGAGI. CDR3 sequence: CASSGLGTSGRNEQFF. In nucleotides, the CDR3 is TGTGCCAGCAGTGGATTAGGGACTAGCGGGAGAAATGAGCAGTTCTTC.

The rearrangement uses TRBV7-2 and TRBJ2-7; TRBD2 aligns across 7 bases. The trim removed 4 bases at V and 2 bases at J, leaving 8 bases unmatched. Germline assignment: CDR1 SGHTA and CDR2 FQGNSA. This CDR3 contains 15 residues. The CDR3 loop is CASSYGLGSAYEQYF. CDR3 sequence (DNA): TGTGCCAGCAGCTACGGACTAGGATCGGCCTACGAGCAGTACTTC.

V usage is TRBV20-1 and J usage is TRBJ2-1; D is tentatively TRBD1 or TRBD2 (5 bases each). The CDR3 sequence is 14 residues long. Germline CDR1 DFQATT, CDR2 SNEGSKA (reference sequence). Trimming shortened V by 4 bases and J by 6 bases, and 16 bases separated the two germline ends. CDR3 region: CSAMGLTTINEQFF. CDR3 coding DNA: TGCAGTGCTATGGGGCTGACGACTATCAATGAGCAGTTCTTC.

V is TRBV20-1 and J is TRBJ2-1; the match to TRBD2 covers 8 bases. The CDR3 extends over 16 amino acids. The V gene end was trimmed by 2 bases and the J gene end by 12 bases; junction bases not matched to a gene: 18. Germline assignment: CDR1 DFQATT and CDR2 SNEGSKA (reference sequence). The CDR3 nucleotides are TGCAGTGCTAGACCACCCGGTGGAGCGGGAGAGGGTGGGCAGTTCTTC. It is translated as CSARPPGGAGEGGQFF.

This clonotype was seen a handful of times. The chain uses TRBV28 and TRBJ2-3; D not resolved. The CDR3 sequence is 12 residues long. V shed 6 bases and J shed 3 bases, with 7 bases lying between them. Germline V CDR1 and CDR2: MDHEN, SYDVKM. The CDR3 sequence is CASRHKTDTQYF. The CDR3 nucleotides read TGTGCCAGCAGACACAAGACAGATACGCAGTATTTT.

This clonotype was found a few times. The chain is built from TRBV6-6 and TRBJ1-5; perhaps TRBD1 as D (5 bases). CDR1 MNHNY and CDR2 SVGAGI come from the germline V gene (reference sequence). This CDR3 is built from 15 residues. The ends were cut back, 4 bases at V and 3 bases at J, with 13 bases in the middle. CDR3 in DNA: TGTGCCAGCAGTTCCGAGCGACAGAACAATCAGCCCCAGCATTTT. It encodes CASSSERQNNQPQHF.

This clonotype showed up many times. This chain connects TRBV29-1 to TRBJ2-7; D remains unclear. The V end was cut by 6 bases, the J end by 7 bases, with 13 bases between. The CDR3 spans 11 residues. Per germline, CDR1 SQVTM and CDR2 ANQGSEA. CDR3 DNA sequence: TGCAGCGTGAAGGTAGTAGGTGAGCAGTACTTC. Protein sequence: CSVKVVGEQYF.

This clonotype was counted at least ten times. The rearrangement joins TRBV6-5 to TRBJ2-3, with 10 bases aligning to TRBD2. Germline assignment: CDR1 MNHEY and CDR2 SVGAGI. V was clipped by 8 bases and J by 2 bases; unmatched bases: 7. The CDR3 has 15 residues. The CDR3, as DNA: TGTGCCAGCGGTGCTAGCGGGGGACCCACAGATACGCAGTATTTT. Translating it yields CASGASGGPTDTQYF.

The rearrangement links TRBV7-2 to TRBJ2-1, with 9 nucleotides matching TRBD2. Germline CDR1 is SGHTA and CDR2 is FQGNSA. V lost 5 bases, J lost 1 base, and 12 bases stayed unmatched. CDR3 length: 18 amino acids. The CDR3 bases are TGTGCCAGCAGCCTAGATGGTAGCGGGAGCCGGTCCTACAATGAGCAGTTCTTC. As protein: CASSLDGSGSRSYNEQFF. Full variable domain (missing parts from reference TRBV7-2 and TRBJ2-1): GAGVSQSPSNKVTEKGKDVELRCDPISGHTALYWYRQSLGQGLEFLIYFQGNSAPDKSGLPSDRFSAERTGGSVSTLTIQRTQQEDSAVYLCASSLDGSGSRSYNEQFFGPGTRLTVL.

The chain uses TRBV29-1 and TRBJ2-7, with 7 nucleotides matching TRBD1. Germline V gene sequence: CDR1 SQVTM, CDR2 ANQGSEA. V lost 4 bases to trimming and J lost 0 bases; unmatched junction nucleotides: 6. The CDR3 consists of 14 residues. The CDR3: CSVGRQGLSYEQYF. CDR3 in DNA: TGCAGCGTTGGGAGACAGGGCCTCTCCTACGAGCAGTACTTC.

V is TRBV20-1 and J is TRBJ2-1, with 11 bases identical to TRBD2. V was clipped by 6 bases and J by 4 bases; unmatched bases: 8. This CDR3 spans 15 amino acids. The germline CDR1 and CDR2 sequences are DFQATT and SNEGSKA (reference sequence). The CDR3 region is CSALTSGSRYNEQFF. DNA of the CDR3: TGCAGTGCGCTCACTAGCGGGAGTAGGTACAATGAGCAGTTCTTC.

This clonotype was detected only a few times. The V and J genes are TRBV18 and TRBJ1-1; 8 bases align to TRBD1. The V gene end was trimmed by 3 bases and the J gene end by 1 base; junction bases not matched to a gene: 7. This CDR3 contains 16 residues. Germline values: CDR1 KGHSH, CDR2 LQKENI. The DNA of the CDR3 is TGTGCCAGCTCACCGCCCAACAGGGGGGGGAACACTGAAGCTTTCTTT. As protein: CASSPPNRGGNTEAFF.

This clonotype has more than one count but fewer than ten. Written as DNA, the CDR3 is TGCAGCGTTGAAATAAGCGGGGGCCGAGGCACAGATACGCAGTATTTT. Its translation: CSVEISGGRGTDTQYF. This chain connects TRBV29-1 to TRBJ2-3; 8 bases fit TRBD2. The CDR3 totals 16 residues. CDR1 SQVTM and CDR2 ANQGSEA come from the germline V gene. Losses at the gene ends were 2 bases for V and 1 base for J; bases not matched to a gene: 8.

This clonotype has a count of ten or more. V gene TRBV7-2 combines with J gene TRBJ2-1; D gene ambiguous. The CDR3 has 14 residues. V lost 3 bases, J lost 5 bases, and 11 bases lay in between. Germline CDR1 reads SGHTA; CDR2 reads FQGNSA. CDR3 amino acids: CASSLGPQNNEQFF. In DNA form, the CDR3 reads TGTGCCAGCAGCTTGGGCCCCCAGAACAATGAGCAGTTCTTC.

This chain joins TRBV7-3 and TRBJ2-1; D could derive from TRBD1 or TRBD2 (5 bases each). The CDR3 contains 16 residues. V dropped 5 bases and J dropped 7 bases, with 21 bases sitting between them. CDR1 and CDR2 from the germline V gene are SGHTA and FQGTGA. The CDR3 DNA is TGTGCCAGCAGCAGGACCGGGACGGTGGTTATGAATGAGCAGTTCTTC. Its protein product is CASSRTGTVVMNEQFF. The whole variable domain, filled in from reference TRBV7-3 and TRBJ2-1, reads GAGVSQTPSNKVTEKGKYVELRCDPISGHTALYWYRQSLGQGPEFLIYFQGTGAADDSGLPNDRFFAVRPEGSVSTLKIQRTERGDSAVYLCASSRTGTVVMNEQFFGPGTRLTVL.

The rearrangement links TRBV28 to TRBJ2-7, with a weak D call TRBD1 (6 bases). The CDR3 runs to 13 residues. Per the germline V gene, CDR1 is MDHEN and CDR2 is SYDVKM. The ends were cut back, 7 bases at V and 4 bases at J, with 14 bases in the middle. CDR3 sequence reads: CASTQGRAYEQYF. For the CDR3, the DNA is TGTGCCAGCACGCAGGGGCGCGCTTACGAGCAGTACTTC.

This clonotype was detected many times. V and J are TRBV27 and TRBJ2-1; D may be TRBD2 (5 bases). V shed 5 bases and J shed 8 bases, with 16 bases lying between them. Germline loops: CDR1 MNHEY, CDR2 SMNVEV (reference sequence). This CDR3 is 14 amino acids long. CDR3 amino acids: CASSLGGSVDEQFF. The CDR3 nucleotides are TGTGCCAGCAGTCTGGGCGGTAGCGTCGATGAGCAGTTCTTC.

This clonotype was found a few times. V is TRBV29-1 and J is TRBJ2-5, with D possibly being TRBD2 (6 bases). The V and J ends lost 6 bases and 7 bases respectively, with 12 bases between them. Germline V lookup: CDR1 SQVTM, CDR2 ANQGSEA. CDR3 size: 11 residues. DNA of the CDR3: TGCAGCGTGGAGGGACTGGCGACCCAGTACTTC. Translating it yields CSVEGLATQYF.

This clonotype was counted only a few times. The chain combines TRBV29-1 with TRBJ1-1; tentative D call: TRBD1 (6 bases). The germline gives CDR1 SQVTM, CDR2 ANQGSEA. Trimming removed 6 bases at V and 3 bases at J, with 11 bases between. This CDR3 is 12 amino acids long. The CDR3 here is CSVGQTDTEAFF. In DNA, the CDR3 is TGCAGCGTAGGACAGACTGACACTGAAGCTTTCTTT.

This clonotype has a handful of counts. V usage is TRBV29-1 and J usage is TRBJ2-1, with D possibly being TRBD1 (5 bases). The V end was cut by 8 bases, the J end by 6 bases, with 17 bases between. Germline values: CDR1 SQVTM, CDR2 ANQGSEA. The CDR3 has 13 amino acids. The CDR3 sequence is CSLRVMGSNEQFF. CDR3 DNA sequence: TGCAGCCTCAGGGTCATGGGAAGCAATGAGCAGTTCTTC.

The V gene is TRBV27, the J gene TRBJ2-3; D gene ambiguous. The V end was cut by 6 bases, the J end by 2 bases, with 9 bases between. The CDR3 extends over 13 amino acids. In germline, CDR1 is MNHEY, CDR2 SMNVEV (reference sequence). The CDR3 coding sequence is TGTGCCAGCAGGACGGTGCCCACAGATACGCAGTATTTT. Its translation: CASRTVPTDTQYF.